The clone carrying this TCR beta chain showed up just a few times. Its antigen is currently unknown. The V and J ends lost 0 bases and 5 bases, in that order; junction bases with no gene match: 5. The CDR3 sequence is 15 residues long. The germline V gene encodes CDR1 GTSNPN and CDR2 SVGIG (reference sequence). TCRbeta library preparation incorporated unique molecular identifiers. One entry per CDR3 protein, called by TCRdb with MiXCR from the PCR reads. This sample carries 150,000 to 250,000 distinct CDR3 sequences, 6.3% of them seen once, and the ten largest clones take under 5%. These data belong to a study of T-cell reconstitution after alpha-beta-depleted transplantation in children. The study's findings and limits: Fresh T-cell production supplied most of the T-cell counts and diversity seen one year after transplant. Reportedly, only several hundred clones from non-depleted graft cells drove alpha-beta T-cell counts at about two months. Surviving recipient T cells and thymic progenitors produced the high day-60 TCRbeta diversity seen in some patients.

This material consisted of PBMCs, taken before TCRalphabeta/CD19-depleted stem cell transplant. This TCR was recovered from a girl under three years old with combined immunodeficiency, due to receive a stem cell transplant. This chain joins TRBV30 and TRBJ1-5; TRBD1 agrees at 9 bases. CDR3 protein: CAWSVRDRVHQPQHF. Written as DNA, the CDR3 is TGTGCCTGGAGTGTAAGGGACAGGGTCCATCAGCCCCAGCATTTT.